This T cell receptor (beta chain) derives from a study of blood T cell repertoires in COVID-19. The junction had 12 bases not matched to a gene; V was cut back by 4 bases and J by 1 base. There are 18 residues in the CDR3. Germline CDR1 LGHDT, CDR2 YNNKEL (reference sequence). Assay: immunoSEQ multiplex PCR; the TCRdb copy retains only in-frame clones and omits some. The sample carries about 200,000 clones, more than 75% recorded once. The specimen was PBMCs or T cells enriched from blood (not recorded which). The receptor comes from a man between 40 and 49 years old with acute COVID-19. The chain is built from TRBV3-1 (or the pseudogene TRBV3-2) and TRBJ2-3; 9 bases align to TRBD1. CDR3 residues: CASSRTVATGGRTDTQYF. CDR3 nucleotide sequence: TGTGCCAGCAGCCGGACAGTGGCGACAGGGGGACGCACAGATACGCAGTATTTT.